This paragraph reports one T cell receptor beta chain. The antigen this receptor binds is unknown. The record has no base qualities; no much larger clone is one base away. The record originates from a study of T cell clonotyping in hematopoietic cell transplantation listed by TCRdb under 2021. General notes on the study: In the study, 135 blood samples were gathered from under 45 consecutive transplant recipients and their related donors. Recruitment of patients ran from late 2015 to early 2017, and follow-up continued until late 2020 or until death. Broader findings and caveats from the paper: Broader TCR repertoire diversity after transplant was predicted by Inverse Simpson Index values from donors and from recipients before transplant. Recipient repertoires showed only a small fraction of overlap with donor repertoires, and over 97% appeared de novo at the given depth. The sample size was limited and the cells went unsorted, which meant the CD4 and CD8 repertoire contributions could not be told apart. A decrease in recipient TCR diversity was observed after transplant, and a progressive increase in pathologically expanded clonotypes was seen from day 30 to day 180.

The time point label here, explained by the study, means: 30 days after allo-HCT. Blood from recipients was drawn roughly 28 days before transplant, then again at days 30, 100 and 180 after transplant. Nuclei Lysis Solution was used to extract genomic DNA from fresh or cryopreserved unfractionated peripheral blood mononuclear cells. TCR beta CDR3 regions were amplified from genomic DNA with the immunoSEQ assay, a bias-controlled multiplex PCR using V- and J-specific primers. In a second PCR step, a proprietary barcode and Illumina adapter sequences were attached to the CDR3 amplicons. CDR3 libraries were sequenced on an Illumina MiSeq instrument. The paper's processing steps were these. Export and quality control were done with immunoSEQ Analyzer 3.0, while downstream analyses used R Bioconductor and Immunarch. Only productive rearrangements in the normalized downsampled data set were used to calculate repertoire metrics. In the normalized cohort, clonotypes with more than 5 templates were defined as pathologically expanded. Repertoire diversity was measured with the Inverse Simpson Index. The non-normalized data set was used for CMV-specificity analyses so that all clonotypes could be captured. TCRdb limited this immuneACCESS table to in-frame rearrangements with V and J called. A share of clones is missing; checked studies link under half to unresolved V genes, and the rest is unexplained. The DNA gave D and trimming, while V, J and clone size come from that table. Here the sample has 14,000 or so clones; 95% to 98% occur a single time. The ten largest clones add up to over 4% of the sample.

The germline V gene specifies SGHRS as CDR1 and YFSETQ as CDR2. CDR3 length: 15 amino acids, cysteine to phenylalanine. Only CDR3 DNA remains: 45 bases, in frame from the first base. Relative to germline, V is missing 4 bases and J is missing 12 bases, with 13 bases of the junction outside any gene match. This chain joins TRBV5-1 to TRBJ2-1, and TRBD2 aligns with 10 junction nucleotides. The receptor comes from a female patient aged 50-59 years who had an allogeneic stem cell transplant from an unrelated donor, so T cells may come from the graft donor. Some clones in this sample may be carry-over from other donors' samples. The sample here was peripheral blood mononuclear cells, taken 30 days after allogeneic stem cell transplant. The DNA sequence reads TGCGCCAGCAGCCCCGGATCGCTAGCGGGGGTCGGGCAGTTCTTC. It translates as CASSPGSLAGVGQFF.